The rows below give T cell receptor beta chains drawn from one sample of a study of beta chain features in type 1 diabetes. This table comes from immunoSEQ multiplex PCR, and its TCRdb copy is limited to in-frame clones, with some not included. Of 900,000 or so clones detected, 15% to 20% appear once; the ten largest clones hold about 0.025%. Sequencing used naive CD4+ T cells from blood. Source of these receptors: a woman between 18 and 30 years old in good health. Each CDR3 is given with its conserved first and last residue. D genes are given only for firm matches. Part of the rows lack a size; the others show once, few, many or a class for expanded clones.

NA	few	TRBV29-1	12	TRBJ2-5	TGCAGCCTCACTTCAGGGGTAGAGACCCAGTACTTC	CSLTSGVETQYF
NA	NA	TRBV9	17	TRBJ2-7	TGTGCCAGCAGCCCGAGGGGGGGTAGCGGAGGCTCCTACGAGCAGTACTTC	CASSPRGGSGGSYEQYF
NA	NA	TRBV9	15	TRBJ2-1	TGTGCCAGCAGGACCCCGGGGGACCCAGACAATGAGCAGTTCTTC	CASRTPGDPDNEQFF
NA	few	TRBV4-1	13	TRBJ1-5	TGCGCCAGCAGCCAAGTGATTACTCAGCCCCAGCATTTT	CASSQVITQPQHF
NA	NA	TRBV5-1	16	TRBJ2-1	TGCGCCAGCAGCCCGCGATTGAGGGGGTCTAGCTATGAGCAGTTCTTC	CASSPRLRGSSYEQFF
NA	few	TRBV2	13	TRBJ2-6	TGTGCCAGCAGACCGCTAGAAGGCGACGTCCTGACTTTC	CASRPLEGDVLTF
NA	NA	TRBV9	15	TRBJ1-2	TGTGCCAGCAGCGTAGAGGGCCGATCTAACTATGGCTACACCTTC	CASSVEGRSNYGYTF
TRBD1	few	TRBV15	16	TRBJ2-1	TGTGCCACCAGCAGACCTCAGGGGGCTGCCTACAATGAGCAGTTCTTC	CATSRPQGAAYNEQFF
NA	few	TRBV6-5	14	TRBJ2-3	TGTGCCAGCAGTTATAGGGCATACCAAGATACGCAGTATTTT	CASSYRAYQDTQYF
NA	few	TRBV5-1	17	TRBJ1-4	TGCGCCAGCAGCTTGGGGGGCGGATTTCGCACTAATGAAAAACTGTTTTTT	CASSLGGGFRTNEKLFF
NA	NA	TRBV28	14	TRBJ2-3	TGTGCCAGCAGTTTACCCTCGATTGTGCATACGCAGTATTTT	CASSLPSIVHTQYF
TRBD2	NA	TRBV7-2	15	TRBJ2-1	TGTGCCAGCAGCTTAGGACTAGCGGGGAACAATGAGCAGTTCTTC	CASSLGLAGNNEQFF
NA	few	TRBV7-8	13	TRBJ2-3	TGTGCCAGCAGTTCGTACGTACTTGAGACGCAGTATTTT	CASSSYVLETQYF
TRBD1	NA	TRBV5-1	15	TRBJ1-5	TGCGCCAGCAGGCCGACGGGACAGGGGAATCAGCCCCAGCATTTT	CASRPTGQGNQPQHF
TRBD2	NA	TRBV25-1	14	TRBJ2-1	TGTGCCAGCAGTACTAGCGGGTACTACAATGAGCAGTTCTTC	CASSTSGYYNEQFF
NA	once	TRBV7-2	14	TRBJ2-1	TGTGCCAGCAGCTTAGCAAGACTAGATGGTGAGCAGTTCTTC	CASSLARLDGEQFF
NA	few	TRBV2	15	TRBJ2-6	TGTGCCAGCCGCATACCGTACTCTGGGGCCAACGTCCTGACTTTC	CASRIPYSGANVLTF
TRBD1	NA	TRBV7-9	14	TRBJ2-7	TGTGCCAGCACATGGGACAGGGGCTCCTACGAGCAGTACTTC	CASTWDRGSYEQYF
TRBD2	NA	TRBV19	15	TRBJ2-1	TGTGCCAGTAGTATCGGGACTAGCGGGAGGAATGAGCAGTTCTTC	CASSIGTSGRNEQFF
NA	once	TRBV6-5	14	TRBJ2-1	TGTGCCAGCACCTACACTACAGGTACCAATGAGCAGTTCTTC	CASTYTTGTNEQFF
NA	NA	TRBV15	14	TRBJ2-7	TGTGCCACCAGCAGAGATTGGGGGCCGCGGGAGCAGTACTTC	CATSRDWGPREQYF
NA	few	TRBV7-2	15	TRBJ2-3	TGTGCCAGCAGCTTCTACCGGGGTAGCACAGATACGCAGTATTTT	CASSFYRGSTDTQYF
TRBD2	NA	TRBV2	15	TRBJ2-2	TGTGCCAGCAGCCTGGGACTAGCGGGCACCGGGGAGCTGTTTTTT	CASSLGLAGTGELFF
NA	few	TRBV7-9	16	TRBJ1-5	TGTGCCAGCAGCTTAGGGGCGGGGGGTCTCAATCAGCCCCAGCATTTT	CASSLGAGGLNQPQHF
NA	few	TRBV5-1	15	TRBJ2-7	TGCGCCAGCAGCCCTCACGGGGGAACCTTCTACGAGCAGTACTTC	CASSPHGGTFYEQYF
TRBD2	NA	TRBV28	15	TRBJ2-1	TGTGCCAGCAGTCCTGGCCTAGCGGGATTGGATGAGCAGTTCTTC	CASSPGLAGLDEQFF
NA	NA	TRBV15	14	TRBJ1-3	TGTGCCACCAGCAGAGCGGGCTCTGGAAACACCATATATTTT	CATSRAGSGNTIYF
NA	NA	TRBV28	15	TRBJ1-5	TGTGCCAGCAGTTCCGGAGGGGCCCCGAATCAGCCCCAGCATTTT	CASSSGGAPNQPQHF
NA	few	TRBV5-4	15	TRBJ2-5	TGTGCCAGCAGCCGGGTCCGGGCAGGGGAAGAGACCCAGTACTTC	CASSRVRAGEETQYF
TRBD2	few	TRBV19	13	TRBJ2-1	TGTGCCAGTAGTAACCGCGGGGGGGATGAGCAGTTCTTC	CASSNRGGDEQFF
NA	few	TRBV10-3	16	TRBJ2-5	TGTGCCATCAGTGAGATGCTGACATCAGGGAGAGAGACCCAGTACTTC	CAISEMLTSGRETQYF
TRBD1	NA	TRBV7-2	14	TRBJ1-1	TGTGCCAGCAGCGCACAGGGGGGAAACACTGAAGCTTTCTTT	CASSAQGGNTEAFF
TRBD2	NA	TRBV5-4	15	TRBJ2-1	TGTGCCAGCAGCCCCGGGGCTAGCGGATACAATGAGCAGTTCTTC	CASSPGASGYNEQFF
NA	few	TRBV9	14	TRBJ2-1	TGTGCCAGCAGCGTAGCGGGAGCTTACAATGAGCAGTTCTTC	CASSVAGAYNEQFF
NA	NA	TRBV6-6	14	TRBJ1-1	TGTGCCAGCAGTTACTCATCTTTGAACACTGAAGCTTTCTTT	CASSYSSLNTEAFF
TRBD2	few	TRBV27	16	TRBJ2-1	TGTGCCAGCACCTCTCGCGGGACTAGCGGACCCAATGAGCAGTTCTTC	CASTSRGTSGPNEQFF
NA	NA	TRBV28	10	TRBJ2-2	TGTGCCAGCAAGGACGGGGAGCTGTTTTTT	CASKDGELFF
NA	NA	TRBV20-1	11	TRBJ1-2	TGCAGTGCTAGTGGAGGTGCTGGCTACACCTTC	CSASGGAGYTF
NA	few	TRBV10-3	20	TRBJ2-3	TGTGCCATCAGTGACGACAGGGGCTCTAGCGGGCAGGGAAGTCTGGATACGCAGTATTTT	CAISDDRGSSGQGSLDTQYF
NA	few	TRBV6-6	12	TRBJ2-5	TGTGCCAGCAGACTAGGTACGGAGACCCAGTACTTC	CASRLGTETQYF
NA	NA	TRBV9	16	TRBJ2-1	TGTGCCAGCAGCGTAAGGGGCGACAGAAACTACAATGAGCAGTTCTTC	CASSVRGDRNYNEQFF
TRBD2	NA	TRBV19	13	TRBJ2-2	TGTGCCAGCGGACTAGCGGGCACCGGGGAGCTGTTTTTT	CASGLAGTGELFF
NA	NA	TRBV6-1	11	TRBJ1-1	TGTGCCAGCAGGACAAGACTTAAAGCTTTCTTT	CASRTRLKAFF
TRBD2	NA	TRBV5-1	14	TRBJ2-3	TGCGCCAGCATGGGACTAGCGGGAGAAGATACGCAGTATTTT	CASMGLAGEDTQYF
TRBD2	few	TRBV29-1	14	TRBJ2-7	TGCAGCGTTGGTCTAGCGGGGTTCTCCTACGAGCAGTACTTC	CSVGLAGFSYEQYF
NA	NA	TRBV6-6	13	TRBJ2-7	TGTGCCAGCAGTTACCCCTCCCGAGACGAGCAGTACTTC	CASSYPSRDEQYF
NA	NA	TRBV19	13	TRBJ2-7	TGTGCCAGTAGTAAGACAGAGACCTACGAGCAGTACTTC	CASSKTETYEQYF
NA	few	TRBV6-1	15	TRBJ2-5	TGTGCCAGCAGCCTCCAAGGCGGGCTCCAAGAGACCCAGTACTTC	CASSLQGGLQETQYF
NA	NA	TRBV7-3	15	TRBJ2-1	TGTGCCAGCAGCTTAACACCAGGCTCGTACAATGAGCAGTTCTTC	CASSLTPGSYNEQFF
NA	few	TRBV5-1	14	TRBJ2-5	TGCGCCAGCAGCTTTCGTGGGGAAACGGAGACCCAGTACTTC	CASSFRGETETQYF
NA	NA	TRBV28	12	TRBJ1-1	TGTGCCAGCAGTTTTGGTGACACTGAAGCTTTCTTT	CASSFGDTEAFF
TRBD1	NA	TRBV10-3	16	TRBJ1-2	TGTGCCATCAGTGATCAAGCAAAGGGGGCTGACTATGGCTACACCTTC	CAISDQAKGADYGYTF
TRBD2	few	TRBV10-3	16	TRBJ2-5	TGTGCCATCAGTGAGTCGTTAGCGGGAGGCCAAGAGACCCAGTACTTC	CAISESLAGGQETQYF
NA	NA	TRBV7-2	13	TRBJ2-1	TGTGCCAGCAGCCGAATAACCTACAATGAGCAGTTCTTC	CASSRITYNEQFF
NA	NA	TRBV6-1	15	TRBJ1-1	TGTGCCAGCAGTGAACAGGGAGGGGCGATCACTGAAGCTTTCTTT	CASSEQGGAITEAFF
NA	few	TRBV7-9	14	TRBJ2-3	TGTGCCAGCAGCGTTGACTGGTCCACAGATACGCAGTATTTT	CASSVDWSTDTQYF
TRBD1	few	TRBV5-4	14	TRBJ2-7	TGTGCCAGCAGCTTCGGGACAGGGACCGGGGAGCAGTACTTC	CASSFGTGTGEQYF
NA	NA	TRBV2	16	TRBJ2-2	TGTGCCAGCAGCATAGAGGGGACTCCGAACACCGGGGAGCTGTTTTTT	CASSIEGTPNTGELFF